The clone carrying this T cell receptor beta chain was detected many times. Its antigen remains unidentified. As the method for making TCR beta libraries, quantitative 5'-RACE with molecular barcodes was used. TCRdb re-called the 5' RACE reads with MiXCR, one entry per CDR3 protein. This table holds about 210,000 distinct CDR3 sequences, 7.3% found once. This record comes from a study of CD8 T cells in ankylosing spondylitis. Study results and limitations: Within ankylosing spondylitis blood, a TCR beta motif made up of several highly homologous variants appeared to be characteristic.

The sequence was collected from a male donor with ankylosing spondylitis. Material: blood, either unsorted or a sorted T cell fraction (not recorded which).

The CDR3 spells CASRLRGQNSPLHF. For the CDR3, the DNA is TGTGCCAGCAGGCTCAGGGGTCAGAATTCACCCCTCCACTTT. This chain connects TRBV7-2 to TRBJ1-6; a weak D match, TRBD1 (6 bases). The CDR3 sequence is 14 residues long. The germline V and J ends were trimmed by 6 bases and 7 bases, with 13 bases remaining between them. Looked up from germline, CDR1 is SGHTA and CDR2 is FQGNSA.